The subject of this entry is one T cell receptor beta chain. Its antigen is currently unknown. From germline, CDR1 is MNHEY and CDR2 SVGAGI. Losses at the gene ends were 4 bases for V and 1 base for J; bases not matched to a gene: 8. The CDR3 contains 16 residues. The record originates from a study of shared clonotypes between healthy human individuals. About the research overall: CD4 naive cells filled three plates per donor, CD4 memory three, CD8 naive two and CD8 memory one. Broader study findings: Naive CD4 clonotypes were shared across several donors at roughly 5.3%. Rarefaction demonstrated incomplete sorted-subset sequencing despite large depth.

Using immunoSEQ multiplex PCR, the repertoire was profiled, and TCRdb retains in-frame clones only, with some absent. The sample holds fewer than 2.5 million clones, approximately 93% seen once. Naive CD4+ cells were CD45RA-selected; the remaining cells were memory. The source is a man aged 18 to 29 in good health. Some clones in this sample may be carry-over from other donors' samples. The sequenced sample consisted of naive CD4+ T cells from PBMCs. Subset denoted: CD45RA+ positively selected. The chain recombines TRBV6-5 with TRBJ1-1; TRBD1 matches 8 bases. For the CDR3, the DNA is TGTGCCAGCAGTTCCGGACAGGGAACGACGAACACTGAAGCTTTCTTT. Protein: CASSSGQGTTNTEAFF.